This T cell receptor beta chain came from a study of T-cell memory formation after mild COVID-19. Study information: The two donors had largely donor-specific TCR clusters.

CDR3 size: 16 residues. Losses at the gene ends were 3 bases for V and 2 bases for J; bases not matched to a gene: 9. Germline V CDR1 and CDR2: MNHEY, SMNVEV (reference sequence). At least ten counts were recorded for this clonotype. TCRdb reanalysed the 5' RACE reads using MiXCR and keeps one entry per CDR3 protein. In the table there are hundreds of thousands of distinct CDR3 sequences, approximately 14% of which are singletons. V gene TRBV27 combines with J gene TRBJ2-5, with 7 bases aligning to TRBD2. Sequencing used PBMCs or a T cell subset sorted from them (not recorded which). The TCR comes from a man younger than 30 who had mild COVID-19 (a few samples of this study predate the infection). Cell type and time point are not known. CDR3 sequence reads: CASSFFSGRGQETQYF. In nucleotides, the CDR3 is TGTGCCAGCAGTTTTTTTTCAGGGAGGGGTCAAGAGACCCAGTACTTC.